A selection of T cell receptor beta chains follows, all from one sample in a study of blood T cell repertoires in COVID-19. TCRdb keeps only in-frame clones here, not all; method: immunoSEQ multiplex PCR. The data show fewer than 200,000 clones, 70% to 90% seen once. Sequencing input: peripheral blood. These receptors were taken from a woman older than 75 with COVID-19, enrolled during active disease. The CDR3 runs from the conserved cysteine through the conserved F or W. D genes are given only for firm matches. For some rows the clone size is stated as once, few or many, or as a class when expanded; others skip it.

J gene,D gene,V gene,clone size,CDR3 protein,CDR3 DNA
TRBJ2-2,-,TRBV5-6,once,CASSPLVNTGELFF,TGTGCCAGCAGCCCACTAGTGAACACCGGGGAGCTGTTTTTT
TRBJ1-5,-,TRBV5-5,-,CASSPGGGNQPQHF,TGTGCCAGCAGCCCGGGAGGGGGGAATCAGCCCCAGCATTTT
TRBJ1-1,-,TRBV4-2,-,CASSQHSRARTEAFF,TGTGCCAGCAGCCAACATAGCAGGGCAAGGACTGAAGCTTTCTTT
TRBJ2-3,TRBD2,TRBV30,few,CAWSVGLAGDTQYF,TGTGCCTGGAGTGTAGGACTAGCGGGAGATACGCAGTATTTT
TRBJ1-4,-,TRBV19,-,CASKLRQTNEKLFF,TGTGCCAGTAAACTAAGGCAAACTAATGAAAAACTGTTTTTT
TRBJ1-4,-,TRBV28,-,CASRSTVEKLFF,TGTGCCAGCAGGTCGACAGTTGAAAAACTGTTTTTT
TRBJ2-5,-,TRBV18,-,CASSPRANQETQYF,TGTGCCAGCTCACCACGAGCAAACCAAGAGACCCAGTACTTC
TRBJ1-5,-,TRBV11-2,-,CASSLDGQGLGQPQHF,TGTGCCAGCAGCTTAGATGGGCAGGGATTGGGTCAGCCCCAGCATTTT
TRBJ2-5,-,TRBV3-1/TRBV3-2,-,CASSQEFQGWQTQYF,TGTGCCAGCAGCCAAGAATTCCAGGGGTGGCAGACCCAGTACTTC
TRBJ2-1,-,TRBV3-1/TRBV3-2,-,CASSQTYEQFF,TGTGCCAGCAGCCAAACATATGAGCAGTTCTTC
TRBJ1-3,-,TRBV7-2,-,CASSSPQGGGNTIYF,TGTGCCAGCAGCTCGCCCCAGGGAGGAGGAAACACCATATATTTT
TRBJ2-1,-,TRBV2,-,CASSGMGGNYNEQFF,TGTGCCAGCAGTGGCATGGGGGGAAACTACAATGAGCAGTTCTTC
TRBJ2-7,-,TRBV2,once,CASGGDGVMGQYF,TGTGCCAGCGGAGGTGACGGGGTGATGGGGCAGTACTTC
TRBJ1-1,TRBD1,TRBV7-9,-,CASSLVRGRWTEAFF,TGTGCCAGCAGCTTAGTCAGGGGGCGCTGGACTGAAGCTTTCTTT
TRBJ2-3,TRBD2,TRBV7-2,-,CASSLVGLAGANTDTQYF,TGTGCCAGCAGCTTAGTGGGACTAGCGGGAGCCAACACAGATACGCAGTATTTT
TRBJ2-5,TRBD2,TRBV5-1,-,CASSFLAGVGETQYF,TGCGCCAGCAGCTTCTTAGCGGGAGTTGGAGAGACCCAGTACTTC
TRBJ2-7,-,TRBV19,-,CASSTPGGDYEQYF,TGTGCCAGTAGTACCCCAGGAGGGGACTACGAGCAGTACTTC
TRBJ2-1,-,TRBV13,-,CASSLVAGGSAFF,-
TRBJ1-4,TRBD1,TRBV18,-,CASSGYRGQTNEKLFF,TGTGCCAGCTCAGGGTACAGGGGACAGACTAATGAAAAACTGTTTTTT
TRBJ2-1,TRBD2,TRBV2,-,CASRERGGRDEQFF,TGTGCCAGCAGGGAGCGGGGGGGCCGGGATGAGCAGTTCTTC
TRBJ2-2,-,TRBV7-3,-,CASSLQSGELFF,TGTGCCAGCAGCTTACAATCCGGGGAGCTGTTTTTT
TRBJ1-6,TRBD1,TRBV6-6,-,CASRRGQGSYNSPLHF,TGTGCCAGCAGGCGCGGACAGGGCTCCTATAATTCACCCCTCCACTTT
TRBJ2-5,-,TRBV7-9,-,CASSPGPGQGETQYF,TGTGCCAGCAGCCCAGGGCCCGGGCAGGGAGAGACCCAGTACTTC
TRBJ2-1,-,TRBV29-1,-,CSAEGVTYNEQFF,TGCAGCGCCGAGGGGGTAACCTACAATGAGCAGTTCTTC
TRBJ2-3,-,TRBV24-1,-,CATGDLTDTQYF,TGTGCCACCGGAGACCTCACAGATACGCAGTATTTT
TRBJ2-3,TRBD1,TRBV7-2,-,CASSVEQGVGTDTQYF,TGTGCCAGCAGCGTAGAACAGGGGGTGGGAACAGATACGCAGTATTTT
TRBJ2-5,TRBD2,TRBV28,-,CASRTGTSGQETQYF,TGTGCCAGCAGAACCGGGACTAGCGGACAAGAGACCCAGTACTTC
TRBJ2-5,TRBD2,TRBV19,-,CASSAWASGGGETQYF,TGTGCCAGTAGTGCATGGGCTAGCGGGGGGGGAGAGACCCAGTACTTC
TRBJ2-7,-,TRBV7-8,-,CATALGGLSYEQYF,TGTGCCACCGCCTTGGGGGGACTCTCCTACGAGCAGTACTTC
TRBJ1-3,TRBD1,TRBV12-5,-,CASVIGTGPGNTIYF,TGTGCTAGTGTTATTGGGACAGGGCCTGGAAACACCATATATTTT
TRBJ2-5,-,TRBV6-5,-,CASSDTTQYF,TGTGCCAGCAGCGACACTACCCAGTACTTC
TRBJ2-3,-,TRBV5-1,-,CASSLDAASTDTQYF,TGCGCCAGCAGCCTGGACGCGGCTAGCACAGATACGCAGTATTTT
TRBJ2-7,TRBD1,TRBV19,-,CASSMDGTGTYEQYF,TGTGCCAGTAGTATGGATGGGACAGGGACCTACGAGCAGTACTTC
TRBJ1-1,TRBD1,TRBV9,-,CASSVSPGGSTEAFF,TGTGCCAGCAGCGTCTCCCCAGGGGGTTCCACTGAAGCTTTCTTT
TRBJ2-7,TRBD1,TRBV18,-,CASSPGQGAYYEQYF,TGTGCCAGCTCACCAGGCCAGGGGGCGTATTACGAGCAGTACTTC
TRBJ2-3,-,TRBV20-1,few,CRGGSGDTQYF,TGCAGGGGGGGTAGCGGAGATACGCAGTATTTT
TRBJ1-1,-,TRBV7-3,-,CASSLTPGNTEAFF,TGTGCCAGCAGCTTAACCCCAGGGAACACTGAAGCTTTCTTT
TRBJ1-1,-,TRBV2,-,CASSELVADTEAFF,TGTGCCAGCAGTGAGCTGGTGGCGGACACTGAAGCTTTCTTT
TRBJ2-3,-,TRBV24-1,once,CATSDWQGTDTQYF,TGTGCCACCAGTGATTGGCAGGGAACAGATACGCAGTATTTT
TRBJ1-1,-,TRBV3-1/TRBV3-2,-,CASSQDAVWNTEAFF,TGTGCCAGCAGCCAAGATGCGGTTTGGAACACTGAAGCTTTCTTT
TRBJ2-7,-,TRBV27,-,CASKVGEPYNEQYF,TGTGCCAGCAAGGTAGGAGAGCCTTATAACGAGCAGTACTTC
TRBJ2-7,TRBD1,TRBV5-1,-,CASNRDSSYEQYF,TGCGCCAGCAACCGGGACAGCTCCTACGAGCAGTACTTC
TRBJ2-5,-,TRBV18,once,CASSRITGEETQYF,TGTGCCAGCTCCCGCATTACGGGAGAAGAGACCCAGTACTTC
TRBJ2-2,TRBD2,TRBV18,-,CASSRLAPWDTGELFF,TGTGCCAGCTCACGACTAGCGCCCTGGGACACCGGGGAGCTGTTTTTT
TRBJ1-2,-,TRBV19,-,CASSFRQGNGYTF,TGTGCCAGTAGTTTTCGCCAGGGGAATGGCTACACCTTC
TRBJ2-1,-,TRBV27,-,CASSLPRRGADEQFF,TGTGCCAGCAGTTTACCTCGCCGGGGGGCGGATGAGCAGTTCTTC
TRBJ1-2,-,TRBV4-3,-,CASSPFRGYGYTF,TGCGCCAGCAGCCCGTTTAGAGGGTATGGCTACACCTTC
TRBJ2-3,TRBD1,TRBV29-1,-,CSVEGDRGTDTQYF,TGCAGCGTTGAAGGGGACAGGGGCACAGATACGCAGTATTTT
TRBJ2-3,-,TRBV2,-,CASSEGPRPRTDTQYF,TGTGCCAGCAGTGAAGGCCCGCGGCCACGCACAGATACGCAGTATTTT
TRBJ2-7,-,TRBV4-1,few,CASSQGDSRSYEQYF,TGCGCCAGCAGCCAGGGTGACAGCCGCTCCTACGAGCAGTACTTC
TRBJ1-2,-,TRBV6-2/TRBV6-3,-,CASSHQTGGGYTF,TGTGCCAGCAGTCACCAGACAGGCGGGGGCTACACCTTC
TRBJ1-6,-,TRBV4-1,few,CASSQTPDRSSPSPLHF,TGCGCCAGCAGCCAGACCCCTGACAGGTCCTCTCCTTCACCCCTCCACTTT
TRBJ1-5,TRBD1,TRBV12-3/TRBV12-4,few,CASSGTGGQPQHF,TGTGCCAGCAGTGGGACAGGGGGCCAGCCCCAGCATTTT